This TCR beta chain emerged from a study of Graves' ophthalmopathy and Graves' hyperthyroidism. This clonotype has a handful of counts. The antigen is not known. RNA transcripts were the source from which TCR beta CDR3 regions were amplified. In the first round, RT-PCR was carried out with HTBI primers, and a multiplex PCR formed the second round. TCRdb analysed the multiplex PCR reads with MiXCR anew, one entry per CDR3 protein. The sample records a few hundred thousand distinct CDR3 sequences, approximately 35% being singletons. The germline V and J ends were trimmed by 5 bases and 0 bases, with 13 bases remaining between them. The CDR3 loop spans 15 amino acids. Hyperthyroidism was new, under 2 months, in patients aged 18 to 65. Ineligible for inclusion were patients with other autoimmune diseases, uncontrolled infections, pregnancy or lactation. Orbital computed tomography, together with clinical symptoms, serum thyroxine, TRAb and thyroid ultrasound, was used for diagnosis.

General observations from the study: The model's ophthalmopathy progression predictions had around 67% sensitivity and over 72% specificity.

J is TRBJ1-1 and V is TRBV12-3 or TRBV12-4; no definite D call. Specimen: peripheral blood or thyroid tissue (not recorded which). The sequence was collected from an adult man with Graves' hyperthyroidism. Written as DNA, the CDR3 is TGTGCCAGCAGTGTAACAACGACCATGAACACTGAAGCTTTCTTT. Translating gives CASSVTTTMNTEAFF.